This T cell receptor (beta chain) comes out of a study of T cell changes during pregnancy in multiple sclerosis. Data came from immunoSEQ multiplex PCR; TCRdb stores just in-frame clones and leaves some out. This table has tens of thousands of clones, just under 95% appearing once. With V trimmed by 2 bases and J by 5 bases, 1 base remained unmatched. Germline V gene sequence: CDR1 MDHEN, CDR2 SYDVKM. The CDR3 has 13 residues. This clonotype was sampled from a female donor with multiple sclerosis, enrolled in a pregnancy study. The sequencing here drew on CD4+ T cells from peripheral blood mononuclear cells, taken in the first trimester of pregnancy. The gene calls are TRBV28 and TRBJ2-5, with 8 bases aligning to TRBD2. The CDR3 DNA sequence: TGTGCCAGCAGTTTAAGCGGGAGCGAGACCCAGTACTTC. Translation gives CASSLSGSETQYF.